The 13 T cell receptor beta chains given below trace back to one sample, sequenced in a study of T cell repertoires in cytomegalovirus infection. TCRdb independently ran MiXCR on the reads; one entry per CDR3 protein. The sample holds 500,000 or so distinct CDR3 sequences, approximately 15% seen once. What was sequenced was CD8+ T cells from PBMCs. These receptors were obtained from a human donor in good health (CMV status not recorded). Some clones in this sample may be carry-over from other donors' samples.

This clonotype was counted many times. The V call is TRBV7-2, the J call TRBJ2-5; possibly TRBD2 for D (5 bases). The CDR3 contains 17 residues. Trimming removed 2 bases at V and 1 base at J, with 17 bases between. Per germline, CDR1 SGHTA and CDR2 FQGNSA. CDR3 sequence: CASSLSGGSLSQETQYF. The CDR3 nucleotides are TGTGCCAGCAGCTTATCGGGCGGGTCGTTGAGCCAAGAGACCCAGTACTTC. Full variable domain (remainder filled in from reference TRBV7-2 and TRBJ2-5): GAGVSQSPSNKVTEKGKDVELRCDPISGHTALYWYRQSLGQGLEFLIYFQGNSAPDKSGLPSDRFSAERTGGSVSTLTIQRTQQEDSAVYLCASSLSGGSLSQETQYFGPGTRLLVL.

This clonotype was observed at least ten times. CDR3 sequence: CASSFGGETQYF. CDR3 sequence (DNA): TGTGCCAGCAGTTTCGGGGGTGAGACCCAGTACTTC. This chain uses TRBV12-3 or TRBV12-4 with TRBJ2-5; D is perhaps TRBD2 (6 bases). V was clipped by 3 bases and J by 5 bases, with 7 bases between them. This CDR3 is built from 12 residues.

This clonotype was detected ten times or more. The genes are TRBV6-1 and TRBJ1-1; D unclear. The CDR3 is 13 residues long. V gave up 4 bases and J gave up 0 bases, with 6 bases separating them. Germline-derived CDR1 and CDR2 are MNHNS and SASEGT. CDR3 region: CASSAKVNTEAFF. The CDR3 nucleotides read TGTGCCAGCAGTGCTAAAGTGAACACTGAAGCTTTCTTT.

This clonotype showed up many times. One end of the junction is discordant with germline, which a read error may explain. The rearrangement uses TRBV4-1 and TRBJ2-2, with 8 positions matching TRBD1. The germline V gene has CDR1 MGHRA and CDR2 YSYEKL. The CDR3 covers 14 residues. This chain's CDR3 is CASSQDRGPGELFF. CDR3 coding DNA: TGTGCCAGCAGCCAAGACAGGGGTCCCGGGGAGCTGTTTTTT.

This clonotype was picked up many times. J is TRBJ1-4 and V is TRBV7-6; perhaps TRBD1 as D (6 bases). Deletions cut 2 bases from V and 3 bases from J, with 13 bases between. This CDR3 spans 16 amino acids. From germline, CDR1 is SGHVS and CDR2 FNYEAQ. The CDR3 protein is CASSLTYRVSNEKLFF. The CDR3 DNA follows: TGTGCCAGCAGCTTAACATACAGGGTCTCTAATGAAAAACTGTTTTTT.

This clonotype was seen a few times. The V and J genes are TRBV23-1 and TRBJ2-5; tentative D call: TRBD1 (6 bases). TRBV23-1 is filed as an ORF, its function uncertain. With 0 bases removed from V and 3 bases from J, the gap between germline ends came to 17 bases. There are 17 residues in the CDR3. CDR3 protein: CASSQSIYREREETQYF. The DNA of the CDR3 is TGCGCCAGCAGTCAATCAATTTACAGGGAGAGGGAAGAGACCCAGTACTTC.

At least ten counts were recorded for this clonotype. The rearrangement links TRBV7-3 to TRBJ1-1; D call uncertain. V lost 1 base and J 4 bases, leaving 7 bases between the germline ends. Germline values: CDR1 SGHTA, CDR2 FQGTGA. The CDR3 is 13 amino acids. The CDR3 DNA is TGTGCCAGCAGCTTAATCCGGGGCACTGAAGCTTTCTTT. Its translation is CASSLIRGTEAFF.

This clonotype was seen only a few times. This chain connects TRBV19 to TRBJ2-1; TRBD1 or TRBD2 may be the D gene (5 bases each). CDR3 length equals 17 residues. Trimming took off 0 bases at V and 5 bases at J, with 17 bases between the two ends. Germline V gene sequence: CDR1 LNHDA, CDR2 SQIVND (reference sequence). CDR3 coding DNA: TGTGCCAGTAGTATAGAAGGGACCCGGTTAGTTGACAATGAGCAGTTCTTC. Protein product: CASSIEGTRLVDNEQFF.

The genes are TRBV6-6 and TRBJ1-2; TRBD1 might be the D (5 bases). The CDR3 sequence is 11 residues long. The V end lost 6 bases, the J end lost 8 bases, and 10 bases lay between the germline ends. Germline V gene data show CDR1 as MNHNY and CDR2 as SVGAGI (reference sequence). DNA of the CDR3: TGTGCCAGCAGCACAGGCGAAGGCTACACCTTC. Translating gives CASSTGEGYTF.

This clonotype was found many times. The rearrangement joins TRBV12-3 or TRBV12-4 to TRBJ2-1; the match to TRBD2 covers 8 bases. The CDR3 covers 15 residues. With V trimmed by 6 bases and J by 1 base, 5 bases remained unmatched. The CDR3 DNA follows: TGTGCCAGCAGACTTAGCGGGGCATCCTACAATGAGCAGTTCTTC. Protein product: CASRLSGASYNEQFF.

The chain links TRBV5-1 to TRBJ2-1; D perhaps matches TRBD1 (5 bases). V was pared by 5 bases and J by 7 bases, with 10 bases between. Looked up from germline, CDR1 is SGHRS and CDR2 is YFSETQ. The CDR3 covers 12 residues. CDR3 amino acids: CASRKGANEQFF. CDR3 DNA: TGCGCCAGCAGGAAAGGGGCGAATGAGCAGTTCTTC.

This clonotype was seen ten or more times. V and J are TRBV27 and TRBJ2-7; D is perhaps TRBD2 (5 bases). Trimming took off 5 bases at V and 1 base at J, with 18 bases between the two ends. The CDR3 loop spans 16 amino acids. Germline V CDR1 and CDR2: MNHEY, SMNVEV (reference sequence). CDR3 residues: CASSKADLTTSYEQYF. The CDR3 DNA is TGTGCCAGCAGTAAAGCGGACCTCACTACATCCTACGAGCAGTACTTC.

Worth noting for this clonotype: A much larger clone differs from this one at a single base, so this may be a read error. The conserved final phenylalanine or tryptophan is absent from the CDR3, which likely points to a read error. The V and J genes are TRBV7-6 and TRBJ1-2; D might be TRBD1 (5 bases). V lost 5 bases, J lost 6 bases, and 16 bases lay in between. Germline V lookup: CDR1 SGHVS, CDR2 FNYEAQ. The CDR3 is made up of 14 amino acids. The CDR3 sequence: CASSGDRGMDGYTL. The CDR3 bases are TGTGCCAGCAGCGGCGATCGGGGGATGGATGGCTACACCTTA.